This T cell receptor (beta chain) stems from a study of T cell repertoires in cytomegalovirus infection. For the study at large: A matching HLA type, together with CMV infection, was signaled by public TCR beta signatures.

Each CDR3 protein gets one entry after TCRdb re-called the reads with MiXCR. The data hold about 440,000 distinct CDR3 sequences, with about 33% observed a single time. Study-level results: In two of eight donors, the top clonotype was HLA-C-restricted CMV-specific.

There are 13 residues in the CDR3. The V and J ends lost 5 bases and 8 bases respectively, with 15 bases between them. Per the germline V gene, CDR1 is SGHTA and CDR2 is FQGNSA. This clonotype was seen many times. Its antigen is unknown. The receptor was isolated from a human donor in good health (CMV status not recorded). Some clones in this sample may be carry-over from other donors' samples. This sequence joins TRBV7-2 and TRBJ1-2, with D tentatively TRBD1 (6 bases). The sequenced material came from PBMCs. The CDR3 here is CASSPDSARGYTF. DNA of the CDR3: TGTGCCAGCAGCCCGGACAGTGCCAGGGGCTACACCTTC.